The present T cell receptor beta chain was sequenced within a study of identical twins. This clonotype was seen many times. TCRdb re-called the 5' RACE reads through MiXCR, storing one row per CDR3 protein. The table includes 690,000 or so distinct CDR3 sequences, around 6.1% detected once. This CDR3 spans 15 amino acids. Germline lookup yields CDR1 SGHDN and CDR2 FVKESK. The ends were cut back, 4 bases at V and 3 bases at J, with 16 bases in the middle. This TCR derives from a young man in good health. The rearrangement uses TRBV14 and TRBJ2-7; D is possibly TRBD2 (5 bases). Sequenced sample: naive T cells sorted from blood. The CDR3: CASSPGGRRGYEQYF. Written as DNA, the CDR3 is TGTGCCAGCAGCCCAGGAGGCAGACGAGGCTACGAGCAGTACTTC.